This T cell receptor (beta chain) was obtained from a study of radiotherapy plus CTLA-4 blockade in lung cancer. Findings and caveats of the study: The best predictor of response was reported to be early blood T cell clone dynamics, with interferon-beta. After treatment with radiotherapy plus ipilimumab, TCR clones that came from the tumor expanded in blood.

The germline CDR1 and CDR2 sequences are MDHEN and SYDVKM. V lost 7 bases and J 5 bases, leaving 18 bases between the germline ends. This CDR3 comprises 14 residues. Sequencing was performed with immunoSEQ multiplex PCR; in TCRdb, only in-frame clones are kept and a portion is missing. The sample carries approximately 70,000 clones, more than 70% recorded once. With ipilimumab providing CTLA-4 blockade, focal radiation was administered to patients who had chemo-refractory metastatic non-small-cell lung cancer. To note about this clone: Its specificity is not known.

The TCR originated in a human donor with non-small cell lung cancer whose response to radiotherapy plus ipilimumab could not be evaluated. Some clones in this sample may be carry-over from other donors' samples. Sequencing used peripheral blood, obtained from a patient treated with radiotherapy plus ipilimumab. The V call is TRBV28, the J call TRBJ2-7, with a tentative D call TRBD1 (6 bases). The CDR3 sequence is CASILAGAAHEQYF. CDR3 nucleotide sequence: TGTGCCAGCATCCTAGCAGGGGCGGCCCACGAGCAGTACTTC.